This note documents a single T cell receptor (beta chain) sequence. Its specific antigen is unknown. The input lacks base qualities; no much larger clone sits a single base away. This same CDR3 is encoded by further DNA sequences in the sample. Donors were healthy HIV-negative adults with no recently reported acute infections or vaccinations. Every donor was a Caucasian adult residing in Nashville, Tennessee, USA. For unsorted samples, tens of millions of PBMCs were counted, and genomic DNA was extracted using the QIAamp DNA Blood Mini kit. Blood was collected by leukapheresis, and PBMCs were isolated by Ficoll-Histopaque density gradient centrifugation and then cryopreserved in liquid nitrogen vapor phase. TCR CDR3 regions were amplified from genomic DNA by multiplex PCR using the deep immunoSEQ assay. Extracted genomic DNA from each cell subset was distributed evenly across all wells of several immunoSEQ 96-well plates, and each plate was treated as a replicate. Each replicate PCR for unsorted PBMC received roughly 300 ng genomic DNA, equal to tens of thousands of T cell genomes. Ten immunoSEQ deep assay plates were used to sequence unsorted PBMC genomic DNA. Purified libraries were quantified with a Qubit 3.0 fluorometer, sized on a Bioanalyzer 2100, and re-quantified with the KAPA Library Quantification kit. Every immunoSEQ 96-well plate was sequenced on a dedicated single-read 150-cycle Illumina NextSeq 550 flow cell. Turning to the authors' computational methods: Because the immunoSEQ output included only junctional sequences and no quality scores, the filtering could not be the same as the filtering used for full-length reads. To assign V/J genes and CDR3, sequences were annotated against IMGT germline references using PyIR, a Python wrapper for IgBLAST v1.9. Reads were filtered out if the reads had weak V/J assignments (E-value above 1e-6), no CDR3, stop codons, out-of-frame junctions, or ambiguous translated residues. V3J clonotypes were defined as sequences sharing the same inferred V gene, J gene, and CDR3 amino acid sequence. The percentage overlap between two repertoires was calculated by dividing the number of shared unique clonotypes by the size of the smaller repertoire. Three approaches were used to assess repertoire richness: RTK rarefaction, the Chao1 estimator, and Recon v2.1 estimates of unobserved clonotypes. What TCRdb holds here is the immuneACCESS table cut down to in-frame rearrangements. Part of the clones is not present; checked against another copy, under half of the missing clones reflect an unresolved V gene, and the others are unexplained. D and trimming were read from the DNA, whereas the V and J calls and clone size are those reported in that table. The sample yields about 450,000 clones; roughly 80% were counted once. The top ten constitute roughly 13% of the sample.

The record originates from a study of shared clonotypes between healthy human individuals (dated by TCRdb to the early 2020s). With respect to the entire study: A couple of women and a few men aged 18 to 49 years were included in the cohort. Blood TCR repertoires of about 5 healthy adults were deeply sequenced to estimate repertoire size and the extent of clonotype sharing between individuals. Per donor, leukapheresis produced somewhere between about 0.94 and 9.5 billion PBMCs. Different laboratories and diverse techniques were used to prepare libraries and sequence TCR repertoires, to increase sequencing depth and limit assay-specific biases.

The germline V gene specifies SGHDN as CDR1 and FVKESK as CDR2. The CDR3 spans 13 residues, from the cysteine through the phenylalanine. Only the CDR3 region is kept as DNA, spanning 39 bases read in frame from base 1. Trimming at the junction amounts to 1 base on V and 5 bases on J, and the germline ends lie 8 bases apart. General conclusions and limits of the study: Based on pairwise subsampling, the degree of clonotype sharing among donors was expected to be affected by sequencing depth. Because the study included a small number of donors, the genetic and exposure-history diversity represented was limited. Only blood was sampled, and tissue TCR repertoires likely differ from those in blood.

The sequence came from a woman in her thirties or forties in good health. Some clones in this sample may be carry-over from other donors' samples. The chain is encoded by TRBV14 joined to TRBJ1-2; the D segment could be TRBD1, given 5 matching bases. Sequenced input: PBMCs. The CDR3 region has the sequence CASSQVGPYGYTF. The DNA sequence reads TGTGCCAGCAGCCAAGTGGGACCATATGGCTACACCTTC.